This TCR beta chain was obtained from a study of shared clonotypes between healthy human individuals. Whole-study context: Per donor, CD8 memory used one plate, CD8 naive used two, CD4 memory used three and CD4 naive used three. Study results and limitations: Estimated richness was generally greater in naive than memory subsets. The small donor group covered limited genetic and exposure diversity.

Germline V gives CDR1 MNHNS, CDR2 SASEGT. This CDR3 contains 18 residues. Trimming removed 0 bases at V and 3 bases at J, with 18 bases between. Concerning this clone: The antigen remains undetermined.

Donors, healthy HIV-negative adults, lacked recent acute infections or vaccinations. Assay: immunoSEQ multiplex PCR; the TCRdb copy retains only in-frame clones and omits some. The sample consists of 2 million to 2.5 million clones, more than 90% of them appearing once. The sample comprised naive CD4+ T cells sorted from blood. This sample's subset: CD45RA+ positively selected. The chain uses TRBV6-1 and TRBJ1-3; D is perhaps TRBD1 (6 bases). The receptor was derived from a man aged 18 to 35 in good health. The CDR3 loop reads CASSEAGGGGNRGNTIYF. The CDR3 bases are TGTGCCAGCAGTGAAGCGGGAGGGGGAGGGAATCGTGGAAACACCATATATTTT.